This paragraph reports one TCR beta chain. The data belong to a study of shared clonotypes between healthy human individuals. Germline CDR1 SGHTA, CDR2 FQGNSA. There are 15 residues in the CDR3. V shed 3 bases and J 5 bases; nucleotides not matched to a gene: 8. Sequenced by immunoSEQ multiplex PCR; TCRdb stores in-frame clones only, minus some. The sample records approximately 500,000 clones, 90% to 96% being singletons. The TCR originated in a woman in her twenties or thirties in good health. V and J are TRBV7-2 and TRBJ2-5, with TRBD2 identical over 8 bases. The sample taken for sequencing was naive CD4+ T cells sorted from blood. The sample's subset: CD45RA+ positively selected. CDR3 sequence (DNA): TGTGCCAGCAGCTTGTGGGCGGGAGGCGATGAGACCCAGTACTTC. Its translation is CASSLWAGGDETQYF.